This T cell receptor beta chain was sequenced for a study of blood T cell repertoires in COVID-19. V lost 6 bases to trimming and J lost 3 bases; unmatched junction nucleotides: 7. The CDR3 runs 14 residues. Germline loops: CDR1 MDHEN, CDR2 SYDVKM. Per the authors' pipeline: Reference gene primer amplification gave nucleated cell count estimates. The repertoire was sequenced with immunoSEQ multiplex PCR; TCRdb's copy has only in-frame clones and lacks some. The V and J calls and clone size are taken from that table; D and trimming were inferred from the DNA. This table has 53,000 or so clones, about 80% appearing once.

This rearrangement joins TRBV28 to TRBJ2-7; TRBD1 aligns across 8 bases. This sequence originates from a human donor in a cohort sampled during active COVID-19. The specimen sequenced was peripheral blood. The CDR3, as DNA: TGTGCCAGCAGCCTGCCTGGACAGGGCTACGAGCAGTACTTC. It translates to CASSLPGQGYEQYF.